One TCR beta chain is described in this entry. This sample stems from a study of T cells expressing NK-cell markers. Across the study: Sequencing of TCR beta repertoires drew on sorted CD3+CD56+NKG2C+, CD3+CD56+NKG2C- and CD3+CD56-NKG2C+ T cells.

A 5'RACE template switching approach incorporating UMIs was used to make TCR beta cDNA. From its re-call of the 5' RACE reads, TCRdb lists each CDR3 protein once, without DNA. This listing includes a few hundred thousand distinct CDR3 sequences. Germline assignment: CDR1 MNHEY and CDR2 SVGEGT. This CDR3 is 17 amino acids long. The chain uses TRBV6-2 or TRBV6-3 and TRBJ2-1; there is no DNA to check the TCRdb D call of TRBD1. Sequenced sample: blood T cells: a sorted CD56 or NKG2C T cell subset, CD4+ or CD8+ T cells, or bulk PBMC T cells (not recorded which). This receptor was taken from a man aged 18-70 years in good health. The CDR3 region is CASSYQQGKSSYNEQFF.